Shown below are 21 T cell receptor beta chains from a single sample sequenced in a study of cytomegalovirus exposure and HLA in healthy donors. The PCR contained 60 Vbeta and 13 Jbeta primers. Method: immunoSEQ multiplex PCR; TCRdb's copy keeps in-frame clones and lacks some. The table lists roughly 150,000 clones, around 80% of them singletons. What was sequenced was PBMCs. Receptor source: a man aged 35-49 years in good health and CMV-seropositive.

V is TRBV28 and J is TRBJ2-2, with 8 positions matching TRBD1. Germline CDR1 MDHEN, CDR2 SYDVKM. CDR3 length equals 14 residues. Germline trimming cut 5 bases from V and 4 bases from J; bases unmatched to any gene: 3. CDR3 residues: CASSKDRGTGELFF. CDR3 bases: TGTGCCAGCAGTAAAGACAGGGGCACCGGGGAGCTGTTTTTT.

This rearrangement joins TRBV5-4 to TRBJ1-4; 9 bases line up with TRBD1. This CDR3 is built from 15 residues. Per the germline V gene, CDR1 is SGHNT and CDR2 is YYREEE (reference sequence). The V segment lost 3 bases and the J segment 5 bases; nucleotides outside the gene matches: 5. DNA of the CDR3: TGTGCCAGCAGCTGGACGGACAGGGGCAATGAAAAACTGTTTTTT. Residues: CASSWTDRGNEKLFF.

The chain has TRBV20-1 and TRBJ2-4; 9 bases match TRBD1. CDR1 and CDR2 from the germline V gene are DFQATT and SNEGSKA (reference sequence). This CDR3 is built from 11 residues. Trimming took 5 bases from V and 8 from J; bases not matched to a gene: 1. The CDR3 spells CSARQGDIQYF. CDR3 sequence (DNA): TGCAGTGCTCGACAGGGGGACATTCAGTACTTC.

This clone was seen once. This chain uses TRBV28 with TRBJ1-2; unclear D gene. Germline loops: CDR1 MDHEN, CDR2 SYDVKM. Trimming took 3 bases from V and 4 from J, leaving 6 bases between them. This CDR3 has 12 residues. In DNA, the CDR3 is TGTGCCAGCAGTTTTCGGTCCTATGGCTACACCTTC. It yields the protein CASSFRSYGYTF.

The chain links TRBV2 to TRBJ1-4, with 8 bases fitting TRBD1. Germline lookup yields CDR1 SNHLY and CDR2 FYNNEI. The CDR3 runs 14 residues. The J segment lost 9 bases and the V segment lost 5 bases, leaving 8 bases of the junction unmatched. CDR3 loop: CASSRTGPDKKLFF. In DNA, the CDR3 is TGTGCCAGCAGTAGGACAGGGCCGGATAAAAAACTGTTTTTT.

The chain has TRBV5-4 and TRBJ1-1, with no clear D. The CDR3 length is 11 residues. Germline V gene lookup returns CDR1 SGHNT and CDR2 YYREEE (reference sequence). V lost 4 bases, J lost 6 bases, and 7 bases lay in between. The CDR3 DNA reads TGTGCCAGCAGCGGGGAGGCTGAAGCTTTCTTT. It specifies CASSGEAEAFF.

The chain combines TRBV19 with TRBJ2-1; 9 nucleotides match TRBD1. The CDR3 runs 15 residues. V shed 5 bases, J shed 9 bases, and the junction held 11 bases outside the gene matches. Germline V CDR1 and CDR2: LNHDA, SQIVND (reference sequence). This CDR3 reads CASSSGTGRGGEQFF. The DNA for the CDR3 is TGTGCCAGTAGTTCTGGGACAGGGAGAGGGGGTGAGCAGTTCTTC.

This clone was counted a few times. Relative to the germline gene, one junction end is altered; a read error may explain this. Here the CDR3 DNA reads TGTGCCAGCAGCCAAGCTTTTACTCGGAGGGCCTCTGGGGCCAACGGCCTGACTTTC. It translates to CASSQAFTRRASGANGLTF. The chain recombines TRBV14 with TRBJ2-6, with D perhaps matching TRBD2 (6 bases). Germline CDR1 is SGHDN and CDR2 is FVKESK. The CDR3 extends over 19 amino acids.

This chain's CDR3 is CASSPDKNYGYTF. CDR3 sequence (DNA): TGTGCCAGCAGCCCAGACAAGAACTATGGCTACACCTTC. This chain joins TRBV7-3 and TRBJ1-2; unclear D gene. Germline V lookup: CDR1 SGHTA, CDR2 FQGTGA. This CDR3 is built from 13 residues. V lost 5 bases, J lost 2 bases, and 9 bases lay in between.

The chain links TRBV7-2 to TRBJ2-3; 7 nucleotides agree with TRBD2. The V gene's germline CDR1 is SGHTA and CDR2 FQGNSA. The CDR3 covers 14 residues. Trimming cost V 5 bases and J 0 bases; bases outside gene matches: 2. The CDR3 DNA is TGTGCCAGCAGCCCGACTAGCAGCACAGATACGCAGTATTTT. Its protein product is CASSPTSSTDTQYF.

V usage is TRBV19 and J usage is TRBJ2-1; maybe TRBD1 (6 bases). Germline-derived CDR1 and CDR2 are LNHDA and SQIVND (reference sequence). The germline V and J ends were trimmed by 6 bases and 2 bases, with 17 bases remaining between them. The length of the CDR3 is 16 residues. CDR3 amino acids: CASSHRADRTYNEQFF. The CDR3 DNA reads as TGTGCCAGTAGCCACCGGGCGGACAGAACCTACAATGAGCAGTTCTTC.

V and J are TRBV7-2 and TRBJ2-7, with 9 bases aligning to TRBD1. J gave up 7 bases and V 5 bases, and 9 bases lay outside the gene matches. CDR3 size: 14 residues. CDR1 is SGHTA and CDR2 is FQGNSA in the germline V gene. The CDR3 reads CASSPRDRVGEQYF. CDR3 sequence (DNA): TGTGCCAGCAGCCCCCGGGACAGGGTTGGTGAGCAGTACTTC.

This clone was observed a handful of times. The V and J genes are TRBV29-1 and TRBJ2-1; TRBD2 agrees at 11 bases. Germline V gene sequence: CDR1 SQVTM, CDR2 ANQGSEA. V dropped 5 bases and J dropped 12; count of bases not matched to a gene: 6. The CDR3 length is 12 residues. CDR3 sequence (DNA): TGCAGCGTTAAATTAGCGGGAGGGGGGCAGTTCTTC. Its protein product is CSVKLAGGGQFF.

The chain carries TRBV7-9 and TRBJ1-3; TRBD1 might be the D (6 bases). V was clipped by 8 bases and J by 2 bases, with 13 bases between them. This CDR3 is 14 amino acids long. Germline CDR1 and CDR2: SEHNR and FQNEAQ (reference sequence). CDR3 protein: CASSDSFTGNTIYF. The CDR3 DNA sequence: TGTGCCAGCTCGGACAGCTTTACTGGAAACACCATATATTTT.

The chain carries TRBV18 and TRBJ1-2, with a tentative D call TRBD1 (6 bases). This CDR3 comprises 14 residues. Deletions cut 6 bases from V and 2 bases from J, with 13 bases between. Germline V lookup: CDR1 KGHSH, CDR2 LQKENI. The CDR3 DNA reads as TGTGCCAGCTCGCCGAAACAGGGAAACTATGGCTACACCTTC. Encoded protein: CASSPKQGNYGYTF. The variable domain in full, completed from reference TRBV18 and TRBJ1-2, reads NAGVMQNPRHLVRRRGQEARLRCSPMKGHSHVYWYRQLPEEGLKFMVYLQKENIIDESGMPKERFSAEFPKEGPSILRIQQVVRGDSAAYFCASSPKQGNYGYTFGSGTRLTVV.

The rearrangement joins TRBV12-5 to TRBJ2-6; TRBD1 agrees at 10 bases. V shed 6 bases, J shed 2 bases, and the junction held 7 bases outside the gene matches. CDR3 length equals 17 residues. The germline gives CDR1 LGHNT, CDR2 FRNRAP. CDR3 nucleotide sequence: TGTGCTAGTGGCCAGGACAGGGGGAAAGCTGGGGCCAACGTCCTGACTTTC. This codes for CASGQDRGKAGANVLTF.

J is TRBJ1-1 and V is TRBV10-3; D not resolved. The germline CDR1 and CDR2 sequences are ENHRY and SYGVKD. The CDR3 runs 12 residues. The V and J ends lost 4 bases and 5 bases respectively, with 8 bases between them. CDR3 DNA: TGTGCCATCAGTGTTGGAGGTACTGAAGCTTTCTTT. This encodes CAISVGGTEAFF.

The chain uses TRBV13 and TRBJ2-1; 7 bases align to TRBD1. Losses at the gene ends were 2 bases for V and 5 bases for J; bases not matched to a gene: 6. In germline, CDR1 is PRHDT, CDR2 FYEKMQ (reference sequence). This CDR3 spans 15 amino acids. The DNA for the CDR3 is TGTGCCAGCAGCTTAACAGGGGTGGATGACAATGAGCAGTTCTTC. It yields the protein CASSLTGVDDNEQFF.

The chain has TRBV5-4 and TRBJ2-7; TRBD2 aligns across 8 bases. The CDR3 spans 14 residues. CDR1 and CDR2 (germline): SGHNT, YYREEE (reference sequence). After removal of 0 bases from V and 6 bases from J, the junction contained 5 bases not matched to a gene. Here the CDR3 reads CASSLGSGKGEQYF. CDR3 nucleotide sequence: TGTGCCAGCAGCTTGGGTAGCGGGAAGGGCGAGCAGTACTTC.

The rearrangement uses TRBV11-2 and TRBJ2-1, with 8 bases matching TRBD2. V lost 4 bases and J lost 3; bases outside the gene matches: 8. This CDR3 has 16 amino acids. CDR1 and CDR2 (germline): SGHAT, FQNNGV. The CDR3 loop reads CASSSMAGGFYNEQFF. DNA for the CDR3: TGTGCCAGCAGCTCCATGGCGGGAGGTTTCTACAATGAGCAGTTCTTC.

The rearrangement links TRBV9 to TRBJ2-7; 8 bases are shared with TRBD2. The V gene end was trimmed by 0 bases and the J gene end by 1 base; junction bases not matched to a gene: 6. The V gene's germline CDR1 is SGDLS and CDR2 YYNGEE. The CDR3 totals 16 residues. This chain's CDR3 is CASSVGASGPSYEQYF. The DNA of the CDR3 is TGTGCCAGCAGCGTAGGTGCTAGCGGGCCTTCCTACGAGCAGTACTTC.